The clone carrying this TCR beta chain has at least ten counts. Antigen: not known. Using RNA template, CDR3s of TCR alpha and beta were amplified with iRepertoire arm-PCR. One-step reverse transcription and amplification started from approximately 100-400 ng of tissue mRNA or PBMC total RNA. TCRdb reprocessed the multiplex PCR reads with MiXCR, giving one entry per CDR3 protein. The sample consists of about 110,000 distinct CDR3 sequences, 25% of them appearing once. The length of the CDR3 is 13 residues. Trimming pared 7 bases from V and 2 bases from J, leaving 12 bases between. The germline V gene has CDR1 MNHNS and CDR2 SASEGT. This sample is drawn from a study of glioma-infiltrating T cells. Study observations and caveats: Above-expected tissue-blood divergence occurred in all gliomas, most in low-grade ones.

The clonotype was recovered from a human donor with low-grade glioma or glioblastoma, undergoing nonglioma brain surgery, or in good health (not recorded which). The sequencing input was glioma tissue, nonneoplastic brain tissue, or PBMCs (not recorded which). The chain carries TRBV6-1 and TRBJ2-7; D not resolved. For the CDR3, the DNA is TGTGCCAGCACCTCCGGACGGACCTACGAGCAGTACTTC. Amino acids: CASTSGRTYEQYF.